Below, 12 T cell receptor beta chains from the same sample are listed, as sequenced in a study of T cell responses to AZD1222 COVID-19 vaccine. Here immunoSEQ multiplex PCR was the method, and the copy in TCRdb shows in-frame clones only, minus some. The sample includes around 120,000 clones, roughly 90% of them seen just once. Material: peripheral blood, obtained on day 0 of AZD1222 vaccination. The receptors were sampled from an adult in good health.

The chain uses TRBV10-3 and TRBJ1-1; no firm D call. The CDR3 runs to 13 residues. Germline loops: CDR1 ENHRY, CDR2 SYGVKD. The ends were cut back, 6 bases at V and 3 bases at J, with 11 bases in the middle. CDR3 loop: CAIRDRGDTEAFF. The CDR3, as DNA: TGTGCCATCAGAGACCGGGGTGACACTGAAGCTTTCTTT.

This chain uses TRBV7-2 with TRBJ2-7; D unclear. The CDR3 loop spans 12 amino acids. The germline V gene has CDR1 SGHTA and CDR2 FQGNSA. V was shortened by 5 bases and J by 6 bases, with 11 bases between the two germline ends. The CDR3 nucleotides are TGTGCCAGCAGCCTCGGCGGCAGCGAGCAGTACTTC. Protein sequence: CASSLGGSEQYF.

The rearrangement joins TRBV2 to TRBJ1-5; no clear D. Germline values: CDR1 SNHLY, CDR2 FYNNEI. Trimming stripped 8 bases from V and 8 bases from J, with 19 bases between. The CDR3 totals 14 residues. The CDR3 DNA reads TGTGCCAGCGGAGGTGGGTATGGTGTAAAGCCCCAGCATTTT. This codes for CASGGGYGVKPQHF.

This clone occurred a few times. CDR3 DNA sequence: TGCGCCAGCAGCTTGGTCTTAGGGCGAATTTACGAGCAGTACTTC. Its translation: CASSLVLGRIYEQYF. This chain connects TRBV5-1 to TRBJ2-7; D is undetermined. The CDR3 length is 15 residues. Trimming took 0 bases from V and 4 from J, leaving 14 bases between them. Germline-derived CDR1 and CDR2 are SGHRS and YFSETQ.

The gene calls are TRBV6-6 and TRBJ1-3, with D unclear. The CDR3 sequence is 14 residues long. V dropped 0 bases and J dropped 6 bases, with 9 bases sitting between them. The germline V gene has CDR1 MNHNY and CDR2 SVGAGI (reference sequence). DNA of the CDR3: TGTGCCAGCAGTTACTCTGGGGTTGAAAACACCATATATTTT. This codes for CASSYSGVENTIYF.

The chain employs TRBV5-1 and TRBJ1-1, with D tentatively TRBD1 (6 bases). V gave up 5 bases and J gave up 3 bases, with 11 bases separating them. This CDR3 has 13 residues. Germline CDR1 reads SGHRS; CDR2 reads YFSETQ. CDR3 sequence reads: CASSKGEDTEAFF. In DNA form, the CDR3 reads TGCGCCAGCAGTAAGGGGGAGGACACTGAAGCTTTCTTT.

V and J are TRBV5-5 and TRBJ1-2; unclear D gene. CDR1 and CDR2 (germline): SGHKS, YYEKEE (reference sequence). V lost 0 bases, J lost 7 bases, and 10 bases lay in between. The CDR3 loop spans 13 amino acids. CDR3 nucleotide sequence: TGTGCCAGCAGCTTGGATGGGAATCTTGGCTACACCTTC. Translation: CASSLDGNLGYTF.

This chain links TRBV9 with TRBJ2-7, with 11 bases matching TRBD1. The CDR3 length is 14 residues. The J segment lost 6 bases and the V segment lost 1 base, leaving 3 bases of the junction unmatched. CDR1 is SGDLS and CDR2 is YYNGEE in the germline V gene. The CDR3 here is CASSVMDRGLEQYF. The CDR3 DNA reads TGTGCCAGCAGCGTAATGGACAGGGGGCTCGAGCAGTACTTC.

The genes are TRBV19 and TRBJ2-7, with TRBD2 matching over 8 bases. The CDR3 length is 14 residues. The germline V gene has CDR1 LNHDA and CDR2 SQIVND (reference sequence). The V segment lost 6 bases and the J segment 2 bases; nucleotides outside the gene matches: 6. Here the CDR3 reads CASSTSGGPYEQYF. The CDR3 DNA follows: TGTGCCAGTAGCACTAGCGGAGGGCCCTACGAGCAGTACTTC.

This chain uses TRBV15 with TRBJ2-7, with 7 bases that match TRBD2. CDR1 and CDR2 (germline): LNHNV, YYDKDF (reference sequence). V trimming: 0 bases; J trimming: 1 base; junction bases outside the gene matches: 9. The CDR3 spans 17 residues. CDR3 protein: CATSRDGGVSPSYEQYF. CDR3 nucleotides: TGTGCCACCAGCAGAGATGGGGGGGTCTCCCCGTCCTACGAGCAGTACTTC.

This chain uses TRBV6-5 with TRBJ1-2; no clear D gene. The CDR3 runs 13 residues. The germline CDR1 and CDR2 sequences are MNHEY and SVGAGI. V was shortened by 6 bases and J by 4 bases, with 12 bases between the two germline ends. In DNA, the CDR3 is TGTGCCAGCAGCTACGAGAGGCTCTATGGCTACACCTTC. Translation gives CASSYERLYGYTF.

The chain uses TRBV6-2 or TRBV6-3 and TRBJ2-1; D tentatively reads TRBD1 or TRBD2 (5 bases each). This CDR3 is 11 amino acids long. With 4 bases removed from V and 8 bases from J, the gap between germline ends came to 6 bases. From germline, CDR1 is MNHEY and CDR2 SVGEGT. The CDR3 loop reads CASSSGHEQFF. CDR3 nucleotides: TGTGCCAGCAGTTCGGGACATGAGCAGTTCTTC.